This TCR beta chain was observed in a study of cytomegalovirus exposure and HLA in healthy donors. Profiled with immunoSEQ multiplex PCR; TCRdb holds only in-frame clones, not every one. The table shows approximately 64,000 clones, with approximately 90% occurring only once. The count of this clone is one. The antigen is not known. The junction differs from germline at one of its ends, possibly a read error. Overall study findings and caveats: Cytomegalovirus status, reportedly, was diagnosed with high specificity and sensitivity by the classifier. Researchers counted approximately 160 TCR beta chains as cytomegalovirus-associated. Testing in vitro showed three CMV-associated chains specific for CMV antigens.

Germline V CDR1 and CDR2: SSHAT, FNYEAQ (reference sequence). The CDR3 has 15 residues. V is TRBV7-7 and J is TRBJ2-5, with a possible D match to TRBD1 (7 bases). The receptor was derived from a young woman in good health and CMV-seronegative. The sample consisted of PBMCs. CDR3 protein: CASSAGTALTGPQYF. The CDR3 DNA reads TGTGCTAGCAGCGCGGGGACAGCCCTAACGGGGCCCCAGTACTTC. Full variable domain (outside the CDR3, taken from reference TRBV7-7 and TRBJ2-5): GAGVSQSPRYKVTKRGQDVTLRCDPISSHATLYWYQQALGQGPEFLTYFNYEAQPDKSGLPSDRFSAERPEGSISTLTIQRTEQRDSAMYRCASSAGTALTGPQYFGPGTRLLVL.